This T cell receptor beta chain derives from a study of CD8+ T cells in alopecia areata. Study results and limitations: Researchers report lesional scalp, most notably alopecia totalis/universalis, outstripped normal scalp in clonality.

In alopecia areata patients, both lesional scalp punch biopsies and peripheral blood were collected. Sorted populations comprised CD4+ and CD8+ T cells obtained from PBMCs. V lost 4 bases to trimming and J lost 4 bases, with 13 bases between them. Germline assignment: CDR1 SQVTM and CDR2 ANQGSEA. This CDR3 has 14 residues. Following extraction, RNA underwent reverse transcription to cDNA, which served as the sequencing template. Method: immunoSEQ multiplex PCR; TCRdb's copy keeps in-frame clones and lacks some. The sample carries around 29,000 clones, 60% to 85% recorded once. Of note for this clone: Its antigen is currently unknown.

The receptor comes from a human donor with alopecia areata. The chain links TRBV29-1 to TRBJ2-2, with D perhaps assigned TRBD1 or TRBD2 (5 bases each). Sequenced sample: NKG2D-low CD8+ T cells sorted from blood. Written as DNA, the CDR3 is TGCAGCGTTGTCGAGGGGTTGAGCACCGGGGAGCTGTTTTTT. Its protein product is CSVVEGLSTGELFF.